This TCR beta chain was observed in a study of blood T cell repertoires in COVID-19. On the study more broadly: PBMCs, B-cell-depleted T cells, or T cells provided the cDNA or gDNA that made up the material.

This CDR3 spans 14 amino acids. Losses at the gene ends were 7 bases for V and 0 bases for J; bases not matched to a gene: 4. Germline CDR1 PRHDT, CDR2 FYEKMQ (reference sequence). Original handling: The authors estimated nucleated cell counts from reference gene primer amplification. Only in-frame clones appear in the TCRdb table, and some are missing; sequencing was by immunoSEQ multiplex PCR. V and J calls and clone size follow that table, whereas D and trimming were derived from the DNA. The data contain approximately 180,000 clones, 90% of them seen just once; the ten biggest clones take up approximately 0.56%.

This chain links TRBV13 with TRBJ2-3; TRBD1 matches at 7 bases. This clonotype was obtained from a man aged 50-59 years with acute or convalescent COVID-19. Material: peripheral blood. The CDR3 nucleotides are TGTGCCAGCACCCGACAGGGTAGCACAGATACGCAGTATTTT. Translated: CASTRQGSTDTQYF.